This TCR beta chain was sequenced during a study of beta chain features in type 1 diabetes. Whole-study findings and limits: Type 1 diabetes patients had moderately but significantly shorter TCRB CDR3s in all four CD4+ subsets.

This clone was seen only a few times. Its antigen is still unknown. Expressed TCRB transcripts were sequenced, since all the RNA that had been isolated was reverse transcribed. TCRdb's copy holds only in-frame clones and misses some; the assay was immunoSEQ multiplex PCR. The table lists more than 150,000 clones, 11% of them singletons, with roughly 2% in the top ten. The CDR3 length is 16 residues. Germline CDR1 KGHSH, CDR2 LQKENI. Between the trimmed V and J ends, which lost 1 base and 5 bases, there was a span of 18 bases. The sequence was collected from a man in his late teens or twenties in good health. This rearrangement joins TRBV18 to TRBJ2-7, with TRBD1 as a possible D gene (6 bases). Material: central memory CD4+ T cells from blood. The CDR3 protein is CASSPRQGQRSNEQYF. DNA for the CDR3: TGTGCCAGCTCACCACGACAAGGACAGAGGTCTAACGAGCAGTACTTC.